A single sample gave rise to the 24 T cell receptor beta chains below, sequenced in a study of molecular identifiers for immune sequencing clone quantification. MiXCR, applied by TCRdb to the PCR reads, yields one record per CDR3 protein. There are 460,000 or so distinct CDR3 sequences in the sample; around a fifth occur only once, and about 0.78% lies in the top ten. Source material: naive CD8+ T cells from blood, with Jurkat cell RNA spiked in. Noted subset: FACS-sorted CD8+CD4-CCR7+CD45RA+ naive T cells. Receptors originate from a human donor in good health. Some libraries in this study had Jurkat cell RNA spiked in.

About this clonotype: A much larger clonotype is one base distant, so this may be a read error. The chain is built from TRBV19 and TRBJ2-3; the D gene is possibly TRBD1 (6 bases). The CDR3 totals 13 residues. In germline, CDR1 is LNHDA, CDR2 SQIVND (reference sequence). V gave up 6 bases and J gave up 4 bases, with 11 bases separating them. CDR3 coding DNA: TGTGCCAGTAGAGACAGGTTCGCAGATACGCAGTATTTT. It is translated as CASRDRFADTQYF. Based on the CDR3 plus reference TRBV19 and TRBJ2-3, the full variable domain is DGGITQSPKYLFRKEGQNVTLSCEQNLNHDAMYWYRQDPGQGLRLIYYSQIVNDFQKGDIAEGYSVSREKKESFPLTVTSAQKNPTAFYLCASRDRFADTQYFGPGTRLTVL.

This clonotype was seen repeatedly, ten times or more. The rearrangement links TRBV27 to TRBJ2-5; 8 bases fit TRBD1. This CDR3 region has 15 residues. CDR1 and CDR2 (germline): MNHEY, SMNVEV (reference sequence). V lost 6 bases and J lost 0; bases outside the gene matches: 6. In DNA, the CDR3 is TGTGCCAGCAGAACGGGACAGGAGTACCAAGAGACCCAGTACTTC. It is translated as CASRTGQEYQETQYF.

This rearrangement joins TRBV7-8 to TRBJ2-7; 7 bases map to TRBD2. V lost 4 bases to trimming and J lost 2 bases; unmatched junction nucleotides: 8. This CDR3 has 15 residues. The germline gives CDR1 SGHVS, CDR2 FQNEAQ. The CDR3 is CASSSVGGFAYEQYF. The CDR3 coding sequence is TGTGCCAGCAGCTCCGTGGGGGGGTTTGCCTACGAGCAGTACTTC.

In regard to this clonotype: A junction boundary mismatches the germline segment, possibly from a read error. The CDR3 loop is CVSSLSDSYEQYF. The CDR3 DNA is TGTGTCAGCAGTTTATCGGACAGCTACGAGCAGTACTTC. V and J are TRBV27 and TRBJ2-7; D perhaps matches TRBD1 (6 bases). Germline CDR1 is MNHEY and CDR2 is SMNVEV (reference sequence). CDR3 length: 13 amino acids.

The chain links TRBV18 to TRBJ2-6; a possible D gene is TRBD2 (5 bases). The CDR3 has 17 residues. The germline CDR1 and CDR2 sequences are KGHSH and LQKENI. Trimming took off 0 bases at V and 0 bases at J, with 9 bases between the two ends. This CDR3 reads CASSPPVDYSGANVLTF. CDR3 bases: TGTGCCAGCTCACCACCCGTCGACTACTCTGGGGCCAACGTCCTGACTTTC.

This clonotype has a count of ten or more. The chain employs TRBV11-2 and TRBJ2-5, with 8 bases lining up with TRBD2. With V trimmed by 4 bases and J by 3 bases, 7 bases remained unmatched. The CDR3 is made up of 15 amino acids. CDR1 and CDR2 (germline): SGHAT, FQNNGV. For the CDR3, the DNA is TGTGCCAGCAGCTCAAGCGGGGGACACAAAGAGACCCAGTACTTC. Amino acids: CASSSSGGHKETQYF.

This clonotype was detected only a few times. V is TRBV7-8 and J is TRBJ2-1; the D call may be TRBD1 or TRBD2 (6 bases each). Germline CDR1 SGHVS, CDR2 FQNEAQ. This CDR3 spans 13 amino acids. Deletions cut 3 bases from V and 6 bases from J, with 9 bases between. The CDR3 region has the DNA TGTGCCAGCAGCTTTGAGGGGGGCAATGAGCAGTTCTTC. Its protein is CASSFEGGNEQFF.

This clonotype was seen more than once but under ten times. The V call is TRBV2, the J call TRBJ1-2; D is unclear. Trimming removed 4 bases at V and 13 bases at J, with 16 bases between. Germline values: CDR1 SNHLY, CDR2 FYNNEI. CDR3 length: 12 amino acids. The CDR3 DNA reads as TGTGCCAGCAGTGGACCAGACGGGAGGTGCACCTTC. Amino acids: CASSGPDGRCTF. Combining the CDR3 with reference TRBV2 and TRBJ1-2 gives the whole variable domain EPEVTQTPSHQVTQMGQEVILRCVPISNHLYFYWYRQILGQKVEFLVSFYNNEISEKSEIFDDQFSVERPDGSNFTLKIRSTKLEDSAMYFCASSGPDGRCTFGSGTRLTVV.

The table lists this clonotype with a count of one. A clone one base away is much larger, so this may be a read error. The chain links TRBV20-1 to TRBJ2-7, with D unresolved. This CDR3 comprises 15 residues. Trimming stripped 3 bases from V and 11 bases from J, with 26 bases between. The germline gives CDR1 DFQATT, CDR2 SNEGSKA (reference sequence). The CDR3 reads CSARDELSSLSTEYF. As DNA, the CDR3 is TGCAGTGCTAGGGACGAGCTTTCAAGTCTATCTACGGAGTACTTC.

The sample holds a few counts of this clonotype. The rearrangement links TRBV28 to TRBJ2-1; D is possibly TRBD2 (6 bases). The CDR3 is 14 amino acids. Germline CDR1 reads MDHEN; CDR2 reads SYDVKM. V lost 7 bases and J lost 2, with 12 bases in between. The CDR3 DNA is TGTGCCAGCATGGTTAGCGGTGCCTACAATGAGCAGTTCTTC. It is translated as CASMVSGAYNEQFF.

A word on this clonotype: A much more abundant neighbour one base away suggests this may be a read error. The gene calls are TRBV7-6 and TRBJ2-2; D may be TRBD2 (6 bases). Germline V CDR1 and CDR2: SGHVS, FNYEAQ. The CDR3 totals 12 residues. The CDR3 bases are TGTGCCATACAACGGGGCACCGGGGGGCTGTTTTTT. It specifies CAIQRGTGGLFF.

This clonotype has just a few counts. The J gene is TRBJ1-6, the V gene TRBV6-1; D is possibly TRBD1 (6 bases). The CDR3 contains 15 residues. The V end lost 3 bases, the J end lost 4 bases, and 10 bases lay between the germline ends. From germline, CDR1 is MNHNS and CDR2 SASEGT. The chain's CDR3 is CASSDRGKYNSPLHF. Here the CDR3 DNA reads TGTGCCAGCAGTGACAGGGGCAAATATAATTCACCCCTCCACTTT.

A note on this clonotype: A much larger clonotype is one base distant, so this may be a read error. V is TRBV20-1 and J is TRBJ2-7; the D is unclear. V lost 2 bases to trimming and J lost 4 bases, with 9 bases between them. The length of the CDR3 is 12 residues. In germline, CDR1 is DFQATT, CDR2 SNEGSKA (reference sequence). The chain's CDR3 is CSARSPKYEQYF. The DNA for the CDR3 is TGCAGTGCTAGAAGCCCGAAATACGAGCAGTACTTC.

This clonotype showed up just a few times. This rearrangement joins TRBV5-5 to TRBJ1-5; no reliable D call. CDR1 is SGHKS, CDR2 YYEKEE, per germline (reference sequence). V was trimmed by 0 bases and J by 8 bases, leaving 15 bases between them. This CDR3 comprises 15 residues. CDR3: CASSLVDSRLEPQHF. The CDR3 nucleotides are TGTGCCAGCAGCTTGGTCGATAGCCGGTTGGAGCCCCAGCATTTT.

There are many counts of this clonotype. The chain employs TRBV4-3 and TRBJ2-7; 8 bases match TRBD2. The V and J ends lost 1 base and 4 bases, in that order; junction bases with no gene match: 3. There are 14 residues in the CDR3. CDR1 LGHNA and CDR2 YSLEER come from the germline V gene. CDR3 residues: CASSQAGLGYEQYF. The CDR3 DNA sequence: TGCGCCAGCAGCCAAGCGGGACTAGGGTACGAGCAGTACTTC.

This clonotype was counted many times. This chain links TRBV7-9 with TRBJ1-1; 7 bases agree with TRBD1. CDR1 is SEHNR and CDR2 is FQNEAQ in the germline V gene (reference sequence). The CDR3 runs to 12 residues. Trimming removed 6 bases from V and 8 bases from J; junction bases left unmatched: 6. CDR3 region: CASSADRDEAFF. DNA for the CDR3: TGTGCCAGCAGTGCCGACAGGGACGAAGCTTTCTTT.

Of note for this clonotype: This may arise from a read error, as a much more abundant clone is one base away. The rearrangement uses TRBV5-6 and TRBJ1-1; D gene unclear. V was trimmed by 3 bases and J by 0 bases, leaving 12 bases between them. Germline V gene sequence: CDR1 SGHDT, CDR2 YYEEEE. This CDR3 is 15 amino acids long. The CDR3 loop reads CASSYSSVLNTEAFF. In DNA form, the CDR3 reads TGTGCCAGCAGCTATAGCAGCGTCCTGAACACTGAAGCTTTCTTT.

The rearrangement uses TRBV27 and TRBJ2-2; D is unclear. Trimming pared 5 bases from V and 1 base from J, leaving 8 bases between. This CDR3 comprises 14 residues. Germline V gene data show CDR1 as MNHEY and CDR2 as SMNVEV (reference sequence). CDR3 in DNA: TGTGCCAGCAGTCCCCTGGGGAACACCGGGGAGCTGTTTTTT. Translation: CASSPLGNTGELFF.

This clonotype was seen repeatedly, ten times or more. This chain joins TRBV7-2 and TRBJ2-3; 8 nucleotides agree with TRBD2. V shed 3 bases, J shed 4 bases, and the junction held 3 bases outside the gene matches. Germline CDR1 SGHTA, CDR2 FQGNSA. The CDR3 length is 14 residues. CDR3 nucleotides: TGTGCCAGCAGCTTCAGCGGGGGTCCAGATACGCAGTATTTT. This codes for CASSFSGGPDTQYF.

Worth noting for this clonotype: This may arise from a read error, as a much more abundant clone is one base away. The rearrangement joins TRBV6-2 or TRBV6-3 to TRBJ2-3; 8 nucleotides match TRBD1. Germline assignment: CDR1 MNHEY and CDR2 SVGEGT. The ends lost 6 bases at V and 3 bases at J; junction bases unmatched: 14. The CDR3 is 17 residues long. CDR3 residues: CASRRTPRTGTTDTQYF. Here the CDR3 DNA reads TGTGCCAGCAGACGGACGCCCCGGACAGGGACTACAGATACGCAGTATTTT.

The table lists this clonotype with many counts. The chain recombines TRBV4-3 with TRBJ2-7, with 8 positions matching TRBD1. With 4 bases clipped from V and 4 bases from J, the junction kept 18 bases outside the gene matches. CDR1 is LGHNA, CDR2 YSLEER, per germline. This CDR3 has 18 amino acids. The CDR3 here is CASSPDASRTGIDYEQYF. The CDR3 DNA reads TGCGCCAGCAGCCCGGATGCATCCCGGACAGGGATCGATTACGAGCAGTACTTC.

CDR3 bases: TGTGCCAGCAGACCCCCCTTAGAAGAGACCCAGTACTTC. Amino acids: CASRPPLEETQYF. The gene calls are TRBV28 and TRBJ2-5; D is uncertain. Germline V gene data show CDR1 as MDHEN and CDR2 as SYDVKM. The CDR3 consists of 13 residues. Deletions cut 6 bases from V and 3 bases from J, with 11 bases between.

Points on this clonotype: With a much larger clone just one base away, this may be a read error. The V call is TRBV7-9, the J call TRBJ1-1; D unresolved. Germline V gene data show CDR1 as SEHNR and CDR2 as FQNEAQ (reference sequence). The CDR3 runs 14 residues. The V end lost 5 bases, the J end lost 9 bases, and 19 bases lay between the germline ends. Here the CDR3 DNA reads TGTGCCAGCAGCCTTGCTACGAGCAGGACTAAAGCTTTCTTT. Encoded protein: CASSLATSRTKAFF.

This chain uses TRBV20-1 with TRBJ2-2; 7 nucleotides agree with TRBD2. CDR1 and CDR2 (germline): DFQATT, SNEGSKA (reference sequence). This CDR3 comprises 13 residues. CDR3 nucleotides: TGCAAAGGGAGACTAGCAAACACCGGGGAGCTGTTTTTT. Its translation: CKGRLANTGELFF.